Each of the 9 T cell receptor beta chains below was sequenced from the same sample in a study of tumor-infiltrating lymphocytes in primary liver carcinoma (dated by TCRdb to the late 2010s). TRIzol reagent was used to extract blood RNA from unsorted whole blood, while the DNeasy Blood & Tissue kit provided the germline DNA. Data came from an Illumina HiSeq 2500. Starting from around 500 ng total RNA, TCRbeta-specific cDNA was produced by reverse transcription with a constant-region primer and ProtoScript II reverse transcriptase. Construction of the TCRbeta libraries relied on three nested rounds of multiplex PCR, following a slightly modified ARM-PCR procedure. Multiplex TRBV1-TRBV30 forward primers and a Cbeta reverse primer were used in the first two PCR rounds, each of which was run for around 10 cycles. TCRdb reran the public reads through fastp at Q25 and MiXCR, keeping productive beta chains. Here each entry gathers all rows of one CDR3 protein and keeps the most common genes and DNA. Within this sample are approximately 330,000 distinct CDR3 sequences, with about 65% of them counted one time only. The biggest ten clones account for approximately 5.9% of the sample.

Sample: peripheral blood. All receptors derive from a man aged 40-49 years with primary liver carcinoma and hepatitis B virus infection.

As concerns this clonotype: The junction shows a germline mismatch at one end, possibly a read error. The rearrangement joins TRBV6-5 to TRBJ2-1; TRBD2 agrees at 9 bases. The CDR3 is made up of 15 amino acids. CDR1 and CDR2 (germline): MNHEY, SVGAGI. CDR3 DNA: TGTGCCAGCAGTTACTGGCGGGAGGGTGACAATGAGCACTTCTTC. Encoded protein: CASSYWREGDNEHFF.

This clonotype has ten or more counts. V usage is TRBV6-1 and J usage is TRBJ1-2; D is unresolved. Trimming took 5 bases from V and 4 from J, leaving 14 bases between them. Germline CDR1 reads MNHNS; CDR2 reads SASEGT. This CDR3 has 14 residues. The DNA for the CDR3 is TGTGCCAGCAGTCACCCGGCGGAGGCCTATGGCTACACCTTC. It is translated as CASSHPAEAYGYTF.

This clonotype was detected ten times or more. The chain recombines TRBV29-1 with TRBJ1-3; no definite D call. V shed 4 bases and J shed 2 bases, with 3 bases lying between them. CDR3 length: 11 residues. Germline V gene data show CDR1 as SQVTM and CDR2 as ANQGSEA. The DNA for the CDR3 is TGCAGCGTTGGGGCTGGAAACACCATATATTTT. This codes for CSVGAGNTIYF.

As regards this clonotype: One end of the junction fails to match germline, which may point to a read error. This rearrangement joins TRBV5-4 to TRBJ2-3, with 9 bases identical to TRBD1. This CDR3 spans 14 amino acids. In germline, CDR1 is SGHNT, CDR2 YYREEE (reference sequence). The CDR3 nucleotides are TGTGTCAGCAGCCGCGGACAGGGGACTAAGACGCAGTATTTT. Amino acid sequence: CVSSRGQGTKTQYF.

In the case of this clonotype: Mismatch with germline at one junction end may stem from a read error. The chain combines TRBV11-2 with TRBJ2-7; 9 bases fit TRBD2. Germline V gene sequence: CDR1 SGHAT, CDR2 FQNNGV. The CDR3 spans 16 residues. CDR3 loop: CASSLLSGRSSYEQYF. In DNA form, the CDR3 reads TGTGCCAGCAGCCTTCTCAGCGGGAGGAGCTCCTACGAGCAATACTTC.

This clonotype was observed at least ten times. The chain combines TRBV6-1 with TRBJ1-1; D ambiguous. Between the trimmed V and J ends, which lost 5 bases and 3 bases, there was a span of 16 bases. The germline V gene has CDR1 MNHNS and CDR2 SASEGT. The CDR3 is 15 amino acids. CDR3 in DNA: TGTGCCAGCAGTTCCGAGTGGTCGGCTGACACTGAAGCTTTCTTT. Translation: CASSSEWSADTEAFF.

This clonotype has a count of ten or more. The V and J genes are TRBV29-1 and TRBJ2-7; TRBD1 agrees at 12 bases. V gave up 6 bases and J gave up 4 bases; unmatched junction bases: 7. CDR1 and CDR2 from the germline V gene are SQVTM and ANQGSEA. The CDR3 contains 14 residues. Here the CDR3 reads CSVGTGGSQYEQYF. The DNA of the CDR3 is TGCAGCGTAGGGACAGGGGGCTCTCAATACGAGCAGTACTTC.

This clonotype was detected once. The junction and the germline gene differ at one end; a read error may be behind it. This chain uses TRBV12-3 or TRBV12-4 with TRBJ2-5; 7 nucleotides line up with TRBD1. There are 17 residues in the CDR3. CDR3: CVSSLGNLGTEQEIQYF. CDR3 DNA: TGTGTCAGCAGTTTGGGCAACCTAGGGACAGAGCAAGAGATCCAGTACTTC.

This clonotype was observed a handful of times. The rearrangement links TRBV4-1 to TRBJ2-1; possible D gene TRBD1, 6 bases. This CDR3 comprises 15 residues. The V end was cut by 6 bases, the J end by 0 bases, with 12 bases between. Germline CDR1 and CDR2: MGHRA and YSYEKL. Written as DNA, the CDR3 is TGCGCCAGCAGACCCACAGGGAGCTCCTACAATGAGCAGTTCTTC. This translates into CASRPTGSSYNEQFF.